This entry lists 25 T cell receptor beta chains sequenced from one sample in a study of spatial heterogeneity in lung cancer. TCRdb analysed the 5' RACE reads with MiXCR anew, one entry per CDR3 protein. In the table there are 35,000 to 55,000 distinct CDR3 sequences, roughly 7.1% of which are singletons. Time point given: sample taken at primary tumor resection. The study sequenced unsorted whole RNA from tumor, nontumor lung or frozen PBMC. The starting material was PBMCs, obtained at surgery. These receptors were obtained from a female donor with early-stage non-small cell lung cancer.

In its sample, this clonotype was seen many times. This chain uses TRBV6-4 with TRBJ2-1, with 9 bases lining up with TRBD2. Per the germline V gene, CDR1 is MRHNA and CDR2 is SNTAGT. The CDR3 is made up of 16 amino acids. Trimming took 5 bases from V and 1 from J; bases not matched to a gene: 6. CDR3 region: CASSPNGLASYNEQFF. The CDR3 nucleotides read TGTGCCAGCAGTCCTAACGGACTAGCGTCCTACAATGAGCAGTTCTTC.

This clonotype has ten or more counts. The V call is TRBV27, the J call TRBJ2-6; D ambiguous. Germline V lookup: CDR1 MNHEY, CDR2 SMNVEV (reference sequence). V shed 5 bases and J shed 5 bases, with 19 bases lying between them. The CDR3 has 17 residues. The CDR3 is CASSSNGWLGRANVLTF. The CDR3 DNA is TGTGCCAGCAGTAGCAACGGATGGCTGGGTAGGGCCAACGTCCTGACTTTC.

This clonotype has at least ten counts. The chain links TRBV6-6 to TRBJ2-7; no firm D call. The CDR3 runs 13 residues. CDR1 and CDR2 from the germline V gene are MNHNY and SVGAGI (reference sequence). V lost 6 bases to trimming and J lost 2 bases, with 11 bases between them. The CDR3 nucleotides are TGTGCCAGCAGCTTGACTGACACCTACGAGCAGTACTTC. It specifies CASSLTDTYEQYF.

There are many counts of this clonotype. The chain employs TRBV9 and TRBJ1-1; D unclear. This CDR3 region has 15 residues. The V gene lost 0 bases and the J gene lost 0 bases, with 9 bases spanning the gap. Germline V lookup: CDR1 SGDLS, CDR2 YYNGEE. CDR3 region: CASSVGGTVNTEAFF. The CDR3 DNA reads as TGTGCCAGCAGCGTAGGTGGTACGGTGAACACTGAAGCTTTCTTT.

This clonotype was observed at least ten times. One end of the junction varies from germline; a read error may be responsible. This chain joins TRBV5-6 and TRBJ1-1, with 8 bases that match TRBD1. The CDR3 totals 12 residues. Germline CDR1 reads SGHDT; CDR2 reads YYEEEE. The CDR3 DNA reads as TGTGCCAGCAGCTGGGCCCGGGACAGGCTTCTCTTT. Translation: CASSWARDRLLF. Supplemented by reference TRBV5-6 and TRBJ1-1, the full variable domain reads DAGVTQSPTHLIKTRGQQVTLRCSPKSGHDTVSWYQQALGQGPQFIFQYYEEEERQRGNFPDRFSGHQFPNYSSELNVNALLLGDSALYLCASSWARDRLLFGQGTRLTVV.

The gene calls are TRBV19 and TRBJ2-1, with 9 bases that match TRBD1. Germline CDR1 LNHDA, CDR2 SQIVND (reference sequence). This CDR3 is built from 12 residues. V lost 5 bases, J lost 14 bases, and 7 bases stayed unmatched. CDR3 protein: CASSLTGGTEFF. The CDR3 DNA follows: TGTGCCAGTAGTCTTACAGGGGGCACGGAGTTCTTC.

The sample holds many counts of this clonotype. This chain connects TRBV6-2 or TRBV6-3 to TRBJ2-7, with TRBD1 identical over 8 bases. The CDR3 spans 15 residues. The V and J ends lost 6 bases and 1 base, in that order; junction bases with no gene match: 8. In germline, CDR1 is MNHEY, CDR2 SVGEGT. CDR3 coding DNA: TGTGCCAGCAGCTCGGACAGGGTGGGGTCCTACGAGCAGTACTTC. Protein: CASSSDRVGSYEQYF.

The table lists this clonotype with many counts. V and J are TRBV13 and TRBJ2-3, with a tentative D call TRBD1 (7 bases). CDR1 PRHDT and CDR2 FYEKMQ come from the germline V gene (reference sequence). The CDR3 sequence is 14 residues long. V was cut by 8 bases and J by 0 bases, with 12 bases left in between. The CDR3 region is CASQGGLSTDTQYF. The CDR3 DNA reads TGTGCCAGCCAGGGGGGATTAAGCACAGATACGCAGTATTTT.

This clonotype was counted only a few times. The chain uses TRBV7-2 and TRBJ2-2, with a possible D match to TRBD2 (5 bases). CDR1 and CDR2 from the germline V gene are SGHTA and FQGNSA. The V and J ends lost 5 bases and 1 base respectively, with 14 bases between them. The CDR3 runs to 16 residues. The CDR3 DNA sequence: TGTGCCAGCAGCCCCAAAGCGGCGGTGAACACCGGGGAGCTGTTTTTT. Translated, it gives CASSPKAAVNTGELFF.

This clonotype has only a few counts. This chain links TRBV7-2 with TRBJ1-1; D remains ambiguous. CDR3 length: 14 amino acids. V lost 5 bases and J lost 1, with 11 bases in between. Germline values: CDR1 SGHTA, CDR2 FQGNSA. The CDR3 reads CASSVEVRNTEAFF. The DNA of the CDR3 is TGTGCCAGCAGCGTCGAAGTTCGGAACACTGAAGCTTTCTTT. The whole variable domain, filled in from reference TRBV7-2 and TRBJ1-1, reads GAGVSQSPSNKVTEKGKDVELRCDPISGHTALYWYRQSLGQGLEFLIYFQGNSAPDKSGLPSDRFSAERTGGSVSTLTIQRTQQEDSAVYLCASSVEVRNTEAFFGQGTRLTVV.

This clonotype turned up a few times. The gene calls are TRBV3-1 and TRBJ2-7, with 8 bases fitting TRBD2. CDR3 length equals 15 residues. J gave up 0 bases and V 2 bases, and 3 bases lay outside the gene matches. Germline V lookup: CDR1 LGHDT, CDR2 YNNKEL (reference sequence). The CDR3 DNA is TGTGCCAGCAGCCAACACGGGGGGGTCTCCTACGAGCAGTACTTC. This encodes CASSQHGGVSYEQYF.

This clonotype showed up just a few times. The chain joins TRBV14 to TRBJ1-3; D not resolved. There are 12 residues in the CDR3. Germline V gives CDR1 SGHDN, CDR2 FVKESK. V lost 3 bases to trimming and J lost 2 bases, with 2 bases between them. CDR3 region: CASSQTGNTIYF. The DNA of the CDR3 is TGTGCCAGCAGCCAGACTGGAAACACCATATATTTT.

In its sample, this clonotype was seen a few times. This chain links TRBV3-1 with TRBJ2-5; D is unclear. Germline V gene lookup returns CDR1 LGHDT and CDR2 YNNKEL (reference sequence). Deletions cut 6 bases from V and 5 bases from J, with 10 bases between. The CDR3 runs to 12 residues. The CDR3 sequence is CASRQNLETQYF. CDR3 DNA sequence: TGTGCCAGCAGACAAAATCTGGAGACCCAGTACTTC.

This clonotype was found a few times. The rearrangement joins TRBV20-1 to TRBJ1-6; 8 positions match TRBD1. After removal of 1 base from V and 7 bases from J, the junction contained 6 bases not matched to a gene. The length of the CDR3 is 15 residues. Germline V gene data show CDR1 as DFQATT and CDR2 as SNEGSKA (reference sequence). CDR3 sequence (DNA): TGCAGTGCTAGAGCTCTGGACAGGGACAATTCACCCCTCCACTTT. Its translation: CSARALDRDNSPLHF.

This clonotype was counted ten times or more. The rearrangement uses TRBV12-3 or TRBV12-4 and TRBJ2-5; 11 bases line up with TRBD2. Trimming at V came to 6 bases and at J to 5 bases, leaving 5 bases not matched to a gene. This CDR3 spans 14 amino acids. CDR3 residues: CASRVAGGPETQYF. As DNA, the CDR3 is TGTGCCAGCAGAGTAGCGGGGGGGCCGGAGACCCAGTACTTC.

This clonotype has a handful of counts. CDR3 coding DNA: TGCAGCGTCGCCGGGACAGGGGCTATTTACACTGAAGCTTTCTTT. Protein product: CSVAGTGAIYTEAFF. The V call is TRBV29-1, the J call TRBJ1-1; 10 bases agree with TRBD1. Germline V CDR1 and CDR2: SQVTM, ANQGSEA. The CDR3 runs 15 residues. V lost 6 bases and J lost 3; bases outside the gene matches: 10.

This clonotype was counted ten times or more. The chain is built from TRBV7-2 and TRBJ2-3, with D tentatively TRBD2 (6 bases). V dropped 0 bases and J dropped 5 bases, with 12 bases sitting between them. Germline lookup yields CDR1 SGHTA and CDR2 FQGNSA. The CDR3 runs to 15 residues. The CDR3 loop is CASSLASRDLDTQYF. CDR3 coding DNA: TGTGCCAGCAGCTTAGCATCGCGGGATTTAGATACGCAGTATTTT.

This clonotype was observed at least ten times. This sequence joins TRBV5-1 and TRBJ2-1; D remains unclear. The CDR3 is 13 amino acids. Per the germline V gene, CDR1 is SGHRS and CDR2 is YFSETQ. The ends were cut back, 5 bases at V and 6 bases at J, with 12 bases in the middle. The chain's CDR3 is CASSFGRTNEQFF. The CDR3 DNA reads TGCGCCAGCAGTTTTGGACGAACCAATGAGCAGTTCTTC.

This clonotype was recorded at least ten times. The chain is built from TRBV6-5 and TRBJ2-3; D is possibly TRBD1 (6 bases). CDR3 length: 14 amino acids. Germline V gives CDR1 MNHEY, CDR2 SVGAGI. V shed 2 bases and J shed 3 bases, with 9 bases lying between them. CDR3 DNA: TGTGCCAGCAGTTACACCGGGACAACAGATACGCAGTATTTT. Translated: CASSYTGTTDTQYF.

This clonotype was counted many times. V and J are TRBV28 and TRBJ1-2; 7 positions agree with TRBD1. V trimming: 6 bases; J trimming: 4 bases; junction bases outside the gene matches: 5. Germline CDR1 is MDHEN and CDR2 is SYDVKM. The CDR3 spans 13 residues. The CDR3 DNA follows: TGTGCCAGCAGACAGGGGCCTGGCTATGGCTACACCTTC. As protein: CASRQGPGYGYTF.

This clonotype was counted ten times or more. CDR3 protein: CASSSAPGSGGDTIYF. The CDR3 bases are TGTGCCAGCAGCTCGGCACCAGGGAGCGGCGGGGACACCATATATTTT. The V and J genes are TRBV7-2 and TRBJ1-3; TRBD1 is a possible D gene (5 bases). Per the germline V gene, CDR1 is SGHTA and CDR2 is FQGNSA. The CDR3 totals 16 residues. Trimming cost V 4 bases and J 8 bases, with 21 bases left between them.

This chain links TRBV11-2 with TRBJ2-3; maybe TRBD2 (5 bases). Germline CDR1 reads SGHAT; CDR2 reads FQNNGV. The CDR3 contains 16 residues. V was trimmed by 1 base and J by 5 bases, leaving 16 bases between them. The CDR3 sequence: CASSLVVRLAGDTQYF. CDR3 DNA sequence: TGTGCCAGCAGCTTAGTTGTTCGGCTAGCTGGAGATACGCAGTATTTT.

Ten or more counts support this clonotype. This sequence joins TRBV20-1 and TRBJ2-1; 12 nucleotides align to TRBD2. The CDR3 is 17 residues long. Trimming cost V 1 base and J 8 bases; bases outside gene matches: 12. Germline CDR1 is DFQATT and CDR2 is SNEGSKA (reference sequence). The CDR3 bases are TGCAGTGCTAGAGGAGGGATGAGACTAGCGGGAGTCGATGAGCAGTTCTTC. Protein: CSARGGMRLAGVDEQFF.

This clonotype was counted ten times or more. The J gene is TRBJ2-1, the V gene TRBV14; TRBD1 agrees at 9 bases. The CDR3 is 15 residues long. The ends lost 8 bases at V and 7 bases at J; junction bases unmatched: 12. From germline, CDR1 is SGHDN and CDR2 FVKESK. The CDR3 coding sequence is TGTGCCAGCTTGGCTGGGACAGGGAAAGGTAATGAGCAGTTCTTC. This translates into CASLAGTGKGNEQFF.

This clonotype was seen at least ten times. The chain is built from TRBV20-1 and TRBJ2-5, with D perhaps being TRBD1 or TRBD2 (6 bases each). Germline V gene lookup returns CDR1 DFQATT and CDR2 SNEGSKA (reference sequence). The CDR3 is 13 residues long. V was trimmed by 3 bases and J by 9 bases, leaving 17 bases between them. CDR3 sequence: CSASSSVPGAQYF. The CDR3 region has the DNA TGCAGTGCTAGTTCTAGCGTCCCAGGGGCCCAGTACTTC.